This T cell receptor (beta chain) was identified in a study of cytotoxic CD8 clonotypes in ibrutinib-treated CLL. Study in general: Patients gave response samples after a median about eleven months of treatment, range 6 to 36. Findings and caveats of the study: Upon ibrutinib response clonality rose, and upon progression it fell back toward baseline. Measured clonality at baseline was greater than in age-matched healthy donors and tracked with circulating CD8+ T-cell counts.

The length of the CDR3 is 14 residues. Germline loops: CDR1 SGDLS, CDR2 YYNGEE. V shed 0 bases and J shed 2 bases, with 7 bases lying between them. On this clone: The antigen is unknown.

Cryopreserved PBMCs supplied about 1.9 micrograms of genomic DNA for TCR beta libraries. Clones were sequenced by immunoSEQ multiplex PCR, and TCRdb holds only the in-frame ones, with some missing. The table shows 40,000 or so clones, with over 50% occurring only once. This sequence joins TRBV9 and TRBJ2-3; no definite D call. Sample: PBMCs, taken after 24 months of ibrutinib treatment. The sequence was obtained from a human donor with chronic lymphocytic leukemia. Here the CDR3 reads CASSVGIVTDTQYF. In DNA form, the CDR3 reads TGTGCCAGCAGCGTAGGTATAGTCACAGATACGCAGTATTTT.